A single sample is the source of the 25 T cell receptor beta chains below, sequenced in a study of a mutant IDH1 vaccine in newly diagnosed glioma. Time point in this sample: baseline, week 1 (first vaccination visit). Treatment: pre-vaccination baseline after standard-of-care therapy. The repertoire was sequenced with immunoSEQ multiplex PCR; TCRdb's copy has only in-frame clones and lacks some. Of under 80,000 clones in the sample, about 86% were seen once. The sample in question was PBMCs, obtained from a glioma patient treated with radiotherapy, temozolomide or both. The receptors shown here come from a man younger than 40 with glioma.

This rearrangement joins TRBV28 to TRBJ2-7; 7 bases are shared with TRBD2. The CDR3 runs to 16 residues. Germline assignment: CDR1 MDHEN and CDR2 SYDVKM. V was pared by 3 bases and J by 0 bases, with 8 bases of the junction left unmatched. The CDR3 protein is CASSFGRGVSSYEQYF. CDR3 DNA: TGTGCCAGCAGTTTCGGCCGGGGGGTCTCCTCCTACGAGCAGTACTTC.

The chain employs TRBV7-2 and TRBJ2-3; D is unclear. Germline CDR1 reads SGHTA; CDR2 reads FQGNSA. Trimming stripped 0 bases from V and 9 bases from J, with 7 bases between. The length of the CDR3 is 12 residues. The CDR3 nucleotides read TGTGCCAGCAGCTTAGCCCCGGGCACGCAGTATTTT. Translating it yields CASSLAPGTQYF. Filled out from reference TRBV7-2 and TRBJ2-3, the complete variable domain reads GAGVSQSPSNKVTEKGKDVELRCDPISGHTALYWYRQSLGQGLEFLIYFQGNSAPDKSGLPSDRFSAERTGGSVSTLTIQRTQQEDSAVYLCASSLAPGTQYFGPGTRLTVL.

The genes are TRBV5-1 and TRBJ2-2, with D unresolved. Between the trimmed V and J ends, which lost 7 bases and 0 bases, there was a span of 13 bases. CDR3 length: 15 residues. The V gene's germline CDR1 is SGHRS and CDR2 YFSETQ. The CDR3 spells CASAWPETNTGELFF. The CDR3 region has the DNA TGCGCCAGCGCGTGGCCAGAAACGAACACCGGGGAGCTGTTTTTT.

Only one count was recorded for this clone. The V and J genes are TRBV29-1 and TRBJ1-2, with TRBD1 matching over 7 bases. The CDR3 is made up of 15 amino acids. The V and J ends lost 0 bases and 6 bases, in that order; junction bases with no gene match: 10. The germline gives CDR1 SQVTM, CDR2 ANQGSEA. The CDR3 DNA reads TGCAGCGTTGAAGATATCAGTAAACAGGGGCATGGCTACACCTTC. Translating it yields CSVEDISKQGHGYTF.

This chain joins TRBV5-1 and TRBJ1-2, with D maybe TRBD1 (6 bases). The CDR3 is 16 residues long. Trimming took 0 bases from V and 3 from J, leaving 15 bases between them. Germline-derived CDR1 and CDR2 are SGHRS and YFSETQ. CDR3 in amino acids: CASSLVGGLLYYGYTF. For the CDR3, the DNA is TGCGCCAGCAGCTTGGTCGGGGGCCTCCTTTACTATGGCTACACCTTC.

In this sample, this clone turned up a few times. This chain links TRBV19 with TRBJ1-5; 9 positions agree with TRBD1. The J segment lost 5 bases and the V segment lost 5 bases, leaving 7 bases of the junction unmatched. Germline V CDR1 and CDR2: LNHDA, SQIVND (reference sequence). This CDR3 has 15 amino acids. CDR3 residues: CASSQLQGADQPQHF. CDR3 bases: TGTGCCAGTAGTCAATTACAGGGGGCTGATCAGCCCCAGCATTTT.

The genes are TRBV13 and TRBJ1-3, with D uncertain. Trimming pared 0 bases from V and 3 bases from J, leaving 0 bases between. The CDR3 is 12 residues long. CDR1 is PRHDT, CDR2 FYEKMQ, per germline (reference sequence). DNA of the CDR3: TGTGCCAGCAGCTTAGGTGGAAACACCATATATTTT. Its translation is CASSLGGNTIYF. The full variable domain, with the rest looked up from reference TRBV13 and TRBJ1-3, is AAGVIQSPRHLIKEKRETATLKCYPIPRHDTVYWYQQGPGQDPQFLISFYEKMQSDKGSIPDRFSAQQFSDYHSELNMSSLELGDSALYFCASSLGGNTIYFGEGSWLTVV.

The table lists this clone with a count of one. V usage is TRBV4-2 and J usage is TRBJ2-2; D gene uncertain. The germline V gene has CDR1 LGHNA and CDR2 YNFKEQ. CDR3 length equals 13 residues. With 6 bases removed from V and 2 bases from J, the gap between germline ends came to 7 bases. The CDR3 sequence: CASRQINTGELFF. The CDR3 DNA sequence: TGTGCCAGCAGACAGATAAACACCGGGGAGCTGTTTTTT.

V and J are TRBV7-9 and TRBJ1-4; D might be TRBD1 (6 bases). The CDR3 consists of 14 residues. CDR1 and CDR2 (germline): SEHNR, FQNEAQ (reference sequence). Trimming removed 6 bases at V and 5 bases at J, with 13 bases between. The CDR3 nucleotides are TGTGCCAGCAGACAGAGGACAGACAATGAAAAACTGTTTTTT. As protein: CASRQRTDNEKLFF.

The rearrangement uses TRBV18 and TRBJ1-1; D perhaps matches TRBD1 (6 bases). The CDR3 is 15 amino acids. Germline CDR1 reads KGHSH; CDR2 reads LQKENI. The V end lost 7 bases, the J end lost 2 bases, and 17 bases lay between the germline ends. Here the CDR3 DNA reads TGTGCCAGCTACCTCCAGGGGAGGGCAAACACTGAAGCTTTCTTT. Protein product: CASYLQGRANTEAFF. Full variable domain (rest looked up from reference TRBV18 and TRBJ1-1): NAGVMQNPRHLVRRRGQEARLRCSPMKGHSHVYWYRQLPEEGLKFMVYLQKENIIDESGMPKERFSAEFPKEGPSILRIQQVVRGDSAAYFCASYLQGRANTEAFFGQGTRLTVV.

The CDR3 protein is CASSLSSGGPDTQYF. CDR3 in DNA: TGTGCCAGTAGTCTGTCTAGCGGGGGGCCAGATACGCAGTATTTT. This chain links TRBV19 with TRBJ2-3; 11 nucleotides line up with TRBD2. V lost 5 bases, J lost 4 bases, and 5 bases stayed unmatched. The CDR3 is made up of 15 amino acids. The germline gives CDR1 LNHDA, CDR2 SQIVND (reference sequence).

The chain joins TRBV18 to TRBJ1-1; a possible D gene is TRBD1 (5 bases). Germline V CDR1 and CDR2: KGHSH, LQKENI. The CDR3 is made up of 14 amino acids. V gave up 2 bases and J gave up 1 base, with 8 bases separating them. CDR3 in amino acids: CASSPGAPNTEAFF. The CDR3 coding sequence is TGTGCCAGCTCACCAGGGGCTCCGAACACTGAAGCTTTCTTT.

V is TRBV11-2 and J is TRBJ1-6; D unresolved. Trimming took 0 bases from V and 8 from J, leaving 11 bases between them. The CDR3 runs to 15 residues. CDR1 is SGHAT and CDR2 is FQNNGV in the germline V gene. The CDR3 protein is CASSLDDPGHSPLHF. The CDR3 DNA follows: TGTGCCAGCAGCTTAGACGACCCCGGGCATTCACCCCTCCACTTT.

The chain carries TRBV5-1 and TRBJ2-3; 8 bases are shared with TRBD1. CDR1 and CDR2 (germline): SGHRS, YFSETQ. The V and J ends lost 3 bases and 0 bases, in that order; junction bases with no gene match: 3. This CDR3 has 15 amino acids. The CDR3 region is CASSSRTGSTDTQYF. The CDR3 DNA follows: TGCGCCAGCAGCTCTAGGACAGGGAGCACAGATACGCAGTATTTT.

The chain's CDR3 is CASSPGQGSYEQYF. As DNA, the CDR3 is TGTGCCAGCTCACCAGGACAGGGCTCCTACGAGCAGTACTTC. This rearrangement joins TRBV18 to TRBJ2-7, with 8 bases matching TRBD1. The CDR3 contains 14 residues. CDR1 KGHSH and CDR2 LQKENI come from the germline V gene. V trimming: 2 bases; J trimming: 0 bases; junction bases outside the gene matches: 0.

The chain recombines TRBV6-5 with TRBJ1-3; D is undetermined. The CDR3 is 14 residues long. Trimming shortened V by 7 bases and J by 0 bases, and 10 bases separated the two germline ends. Looked up from germline, CDR1 is MNHEY and CDR2 is SVGAGI. CDR3 loop: CASIISFSGNTIYF. In DNA, the CDR3 is TGTGCCAGCATAATCAGCTTCTCTGGAAACACCATATATTTT.

The table lists this clone with a count of one. The genes are TRBV6-5 and TRBJ2-7, with no clear D. Germline V lookup: CDR1 MNHEY, CDR2 SVGAGI. The CDR3 length is 11 residues. V gave up 7 bases and J gave up 2 bases, with 6 bases separating them. The CDR3 sequence is CASNGAYEQYF. CDR3 bases: TGTGCCAGCAATGGGGCCTACGAGCAGTACTTC.

V and J are TRBV19 and TRBJ1-1; D not certain. This CDR3 has 11 residues. The V gene lost 7 bases and the J gene lost 0 bases, with 3 bases spanning the gap. Germline V gene sequence: CDR1 LNHDA, CDR2 SQIVND (reference sequence). The DNA for the CDR3 is TGTGCCAGTAACCTGAACACTGAAGCTTTCTTT. Translating gives CASNLNTEAFF.

V gene TRBV18 combines with J gene TRBJ1-5, with D unresolved. V dropped 0 bases and J dropped 5 bases, with 8 bases sitting between them. The CDR3 extends over 14 amino acids. Germline V lookup: CDR1 KGHSH, CDR2 LQKENI. As DNA, the CDR3 is TGTGCCAGCTCACCACCAGGTAGGGATCAGCCCCAGCATTTT. Its protein product is CASSPPGRDQPQHF. Using reference TRBV18 and TRBJ1-5 for the parts outside the CDR3, the full variable domain is NAGVMQNPRHLVRRRGQEARLRCSPMKGHSHVYWYRQLPEEGLKFMVYLQKENIIDESGMPKERFSAEFPKEGPSILRIQQVVRGDSAAYFCASSPPGRDQPQHFGDGTRLSIL.

The chain is built from TRBV6-5 and TRBJ1-5; perhaps TRBD1 as D (6 bases). CDR3 length equals 13 residues. V lost 4 bases, J lost 5 bases, and 9 bases lay in between. The germline gives CDR1 MNHEY, CDR2 SVGAGI. The CDR3 region has the DNA TGTGCCAGCAGTTTACAGGGCCATCAGCCCCAGCATTTT. This codes for CASSLQGHQPQHF.

The chain has TRBV9 and TRBJ2-1; 8 positions match TRBD2. Trimming cost V 0 bases and J 5 bases; bases outside gene matches: 7. The CDR3 has 16 residues. Per the germline V gene, CDR1 is SGDLS and CDR2 is YYNGEE. CDR3 in DNA: TGTGCCAGCAGCGTAGTTGGTAGCGGGACTGACAATGAGCAGTTCTTC. Encoded protein: CASSVVGSGTDNEQFF.

V and J are TRBV5-1 and TRBJ1-2; 8 nucleotides align to TRBD1. Germline loops: CDR1 SGHRS, CDR2 YFSETQ. CDR3 length equals 17 residues. Unmatched junction bases numbered 9, after V lost 0 bases and J lost 2 bases. CDR3 sequence reads: CASSLAGQGARNYGYTF. The CDR3 bases are TGCGCCAGCAGCTTGGCCGGGCAGGGGGCGCGGAACTATGGCTACACCTTC.

The genes are TRBV28 and TRBJ1-4; D gene ambiguous. Germline CDR1 is MDHEN and CDR2 is SYDVKM. Trimming removed 5 bases at V and 5 bases at J, with 18 bases between. The CDR3 has 16 amino acids. CDR3 amino acids: CASSPLTGRRNEKLFF. CDR3 coding DNA: TGTGCCAGCAGTCCCCTTACCGGGCGACGAAATGAAAAACTGTTTTTT.

The chain is built from TRBV27 and TRBJ1-6; 8 nucleotides line up with TRBD1. This CDR3 is built from 13 residues. Germline CDR1 is MNHEY and CDR2 is SMNVEV (reference sequence). The DNA of the CDR3 is TGTGCTCCCGGACAGGGAATGAATTCACCCCTCCACTTT. Translating gives CAPGQGMNSPLHF.

The rearrangement uses TRBV2 and TRBJ2-3; D tentatively reads TRBD1 or TRBD2 (5 bases each). CDR3 length: 14 residues. CDR1 and CDR2 from the germline V gene are SNHLY and FYNNEI. The V end was cut by 6 bases, the J end by 3 bases, with 13 bases between. Here the CDR3 reads CASSRDRGTDTQYF. CDR3 in DNA: TGTGCCAGCAGCAGGGATAGAGGGACAGATACGCAGTATTTT.